This T cell receptor beta chain was sequenced in a study of human T cells and chemical hapten exposure. The overall study: Upper-back patches of 0.01% DPC were read at 6 days.

TCRdb reprocessed the RACE reads via MiXCR and lists one record per CDR3 protein. The table records 75,000 to 95,000 distinct CDR3 sequences, 8% to 13% of them present only once. General study results and limits: Versus controls, significantly more large CDR3 similarity clusters arose from expanded TCRs.

Germline assignment: CDR1 SGDLS and CDR2 YYNGEE. The CDR3 totals 16 residues. Trimming took 2 bases from V and 4 from J; bases not matched to a gene: 8. This clonotype occurred a few times. The antigen remains unidentified. Time point noted: patch test 2, 6 weeks after DPC sensitization. Treatment noted: therapeutic diphenylcyclopropenone sensitization with weekly scalp DPC. Suited to DPC and affected by alopecia, the donors ranged from 18 to 70 years old. The source of this sequence is a man between 35 and 55 years old with alopecia areata. Some clones in this sample may be carry-over from other donors' samples. This chain links TRBV9 with TRBJ2-5; TRBD2 agrees at 10 bases. This material consisted of whole blood, taken in connection with sensitization to the hapten diphenylcyclopropenone (DPC). In nucleotides, the CDR3 is TGTGCCAGCAGCGTGGATCCTAGCGGGAGTGGAGAGACCCAGTACTTC. The encoded protein is CASSVDPSGSGETQYF.